The clone carrying this TCR beta chain showed up just a few times. A second about 7 to 12 cycle PCR used barcoded and J-beta primers. Using its own MiXCR run on the 5' RACE reads, TCRdb lists one record per CDR3 protein. The table has approximately 1,000,000 distinct CDR3 sequences, around 43% seen once. The CDR3 has 16 amino acids. The V segment lost 2 bases and the J segment 3 bases; nucleotides outside the gene matches: 9. Germline values: CDR1 DFQATT, CDR2 SNEGSKA (reference sequence). The sample comes from a study of blood T cells in healthy people across ages. The sample taken for sequencing was blood. This clonotype was obtained from a woman aged 55-70 years in good health. V is TRBV20-1 and J is TRBJ1-5; 8 bases align to TRBD1. This CDR3 reads CSARQYRTGINQPQHF. As DNA, the CDR3 is TGCAGTGCTAGACAATATAGGACAGGGATCAATCAGCCCCAGCATTTT.